The T cell receptor beta chain under discussion was sequenced for a study of shared clonotypes between healthy human individuals. Study findings and constraints: Clonotypes not shared had lower generation probabilities than those common to all four donors. A few donors had about 5% of their naive CD4 clonotypes in common.

TCRdb keeps only in-frame clones here, not all; method: immunoSEQ multiplex PCR. The table records 800,000 or so clones, roughly 96% of them present only once. Concerning this clone itself: Antigen: not known. This sample also contains other DNA sequences that code for the same CDR3.

CD45RO-negative cells were positively selected for CCR7, leaving out terminally differentiated effector memory CD45RA+ cells. The donor population consisted of healthy HIV-negative adults with no recent acute infections or vaccinations. Every contributor of samples was a Caucasian grown-up residing in Nashville, Tennessee. The CDR3 length is 15 residues. The germline gives CDR1 SEHNR, CDR2 FQNEAQ (reference sequence). V lost 1 base, J lost 0 bases, and 9 bases lay in between. The sequence was obtained from a man between 25 and 39 years old in good health. Sequenced material: naive CD8+ T cells sorted from blood. V gene TRBV7-9 combines with J gene TRBJ1-1; no definite D call. CDR3 in amino acids: CASSLGAGMNTEAFF. CDR3 coding DNA: TGTGCCAGCAGCTTAGGAGCCGGTATGAACACTGAAGCTTTCTTT.